The 13 T cell receptor beta chains below come from one sample, sequenced in a study of blood T cell repertoires in COVID-19. This table comes from immunoSEQ multiplex PCR, and its TCRdb copy is limited to in-frame clones, with some not included. Here the sample spans 150,000 to 200,000 clones, just under 95% being singletons. The sequenced sample was peripheral blood. These receptors all come from a woman aged 45 to 65 with acute or convalescent COVID-19.

The chain combines TRBV18 with TRBJ1-2, with a weak D call TRBD1 (5 bases). The germline V and J ends were trimmed by 0 bases and 2 bases, with 19 bases remaining between them. Germline CDR1 is KGHSH and CDR2 is LQKENI. This CDR3 is 18 amino acids long. CDR3 loop: CASSPPVSDTKSNYGYTF. The CDR3 coding sequence is TGTGCCAGCTCACCACCTGTATCGGACACCAAAAGCAACTATGGCTACACCTTC.

The chain links TRBV5-1 to TRBJ1-1; 9 positions agree with TRBD1. Trimming cost V 6 bases and J 4 bases; bases outside gene matches: 10. The germline V gene has CDR1 SGHRS and CDR2 YFSETQ. The length of the CDR3 is 15 residues. CDR3 loop: CASKNRGTGFTEAFF. The CDR3 region has the DNA TGCGCCAGCAAAAATCGCGGGACAGGGTTCACTGAAGCTTTCTTT.

V is TRBV7-2 and J is TRBJ2-5; 7 bases fit TRBD1. CDR1 SGHTA and CDR2 FQGNSA come from the germline V gene. The CDR3 is 13 amino acids. The ends lost 8 bases at V and 4 bases at J; junction bases unmatched: 7. The DNA of the CDR3 is TGTGCCAGCGGGGGACAGTCTCGAGAGACCCAGTACTTC. Translating gives CASGGQSRETQYF.

This sequence joins TRBV29-1 and TRBJ2-1, with 8 positions matching TRBD2. Germline V CDR1 and CDR2: SQVTM, ANQGSEA. The CDR3 consists of 13 residues. The V segment lost 7 bases and the J segment 6 bases; nucleotides outside the gene matches: 8. The CDR3: CSASFGTSNEQFF. CDR3 nucleotide sequence: TGCAGCGCATCCTTCGGGACTAGCAATGAGCAGTTCTTC.

The V gene is TRBV7-6, the J gene TRBJ2-1; TRBD2 is a possible D gene (5 bases). Germline-derived CDR1 and CDR2 are SGHVS and FNYEAQ. V lost 2 bases to trimming and J lost 0 bases, with 14 bases between them. CDR3 length: 17 residues. The CDR3 DNA follows: TGTGCCAGCAGCTTACGCGGGCGGCGGAGCTCCTACAATGAGCAGTTCTTC. It encodes CASSLRGRRSSYNEQFF.

The chain is built from TRBV7-2 and TRBJ1-4; D gene uncertain. The germline CDR1 and CDR2 sequences are SGHTA and FQGNSA. The length of the CDR3 is 15 residues. Trimming removed 0 bases from V and 12 bases from J, with 17 bases in between. For the CDR3, the DNA is TGTGCCAGCAGCTTAGCGACAACAGTCGGAAAGGAACTGTTTTTT. Protein sequence: CASSLATTVGKELFF.

For the CDR3, the DNA is TGTGCCAGCAGCCCGGACAGGGTTTATGGCTACACCTTC. It translates to CASSPDRVYGYTF. The rearrangement links TRBV7-2 to TRBJ1-2; the match to TRBD1 covers 8 bases. This CDR3 spans 13 amino acids. With 5 bases clipped from V and 5 bases from J, the junction kept 4 bases outside the gene matches. The germline CDR1 and CDR2 sequences are SGHTA and FQGNSA. The entire variable domain, with the rest obtained from reference TRBV7-2 and TRBJ1-2, is as follows: GAGVSQSPSNKVTEKGKDVELRCDPISGHTALYWYRQSLGQGLEFLIYFQGNSAPDKSGLPSDRFSAERTGGSVSTLTIQRTQQEDSAVYLCASSPDRVYGYTFGSGTRLTVV.

The chain joins TRBV9 to TRBJ1-1; 7 nucleotides line up with TRBD1. This CDR3 comprises 14 residues. From germline, CDR1 is SGDLS and CDR2 YYNGEE. With V trimmed by 3 bases and J by 4 bases, 6 bases remained unmatched. CDR3 region: CASSAAGGSTEAFF. CDR3 bases: TGTGCCAGCAGCGCCGCAGGGGGGTCCACTGAAGCTTTCTTT.

The chain employs TRBV7-9 and TRBJ1-1; the match to TRBD1 covers 8 bases. CDR1 is SEHNR, CDR2 FQNEAQ, per germline (reference sequence). The CDR3 sequence is 12 residues long. The junction had 7 bases not matched to a gene; V was cut back by 5 bases and J by 11 bases. The CDR3 nucleotides are TGTGCCAGCAGCCCTCAGGACAGGGAGGCTTTCTTT. This sequence encodes CASSPQDREAFF.

V usage is TRBV29-1 and J usage is TRBJ1-2; D is unclear. CDR1 and CDR2 (germline): SQVTM, ANQGSEA. This CDR3 spans 13 amino acids. With 7 bases removed from V and 0 bases from J, the gap between germline ends came to 12 bases. This CDR3 is CSARHLSNYGYTF. Here the CDR3 DNA reads TGCAGCGCCCGACATCTATCTAACTATGGCTACACCTTC.

The chain is built from TRBV19 and TRBJ1-4; D call uncertain. Trimming took 6 bases from V and 7 from J, leaving 18 bases between them. The CDR3 spans 15 residues. Germline V gene data show CDR1 as LNHDA and CDR2 as SQIVND (reference sequence). The CDR3 bases are TGTGCCAGTAGCCTAAGGGAGCGGCTGAGTGAAAAACTGTTTTTT. It codes for CASSLRERLSEKLFF.

The chain combines TRBV19 with TRBJ2-3; 7 bases line up with TRBD1. Germline V gene lookup returns CDR1 LNHDA and CDR2 SQIVND (reference sequence). This CDR3 is built from 14 residues. Trimming cost V 10 bases and J 2 bases; bases outside gene matches: 9. CDR3 amino acids: CAIPGQMNTDTQYF. In nucleotides, the CDR3 is TGTGCCATCCCGGGACAGATGAACACAGATACGCAGTATTTT.

The chain carries TRBV2 and TRBJ2-1; 9 bases are a match to TRBD2. V lost 2 bases and J lost 9; bases outside the gene matches: 20. CDR1 SNHLY and CDR2 FYNNEI come from the germline V gene. There are 19 residues in the CDR3. The CDR3 sequence: CASSEYLLAGRFRQAEQFF. CDR3 DNA sequence: TGTGCCAGCAGTGAATACCTTCTAGCGGGGCGATTTCGACAAGCTGAGCAGTTCTTC. The whole variable domain, remainder taken from reference TRBV2 and TRBJ2-1, is EPEVTQTPSHQVTQMGQEVILRCVPISNHLYFYWYRQILGQKVEFLVSFYNNEISEKSEIFDDQFSVERPDGSNFTLKIRSTKLEDSAMYFCASSEYLLAGRFRQAEQFFGPGTRLTVL.